The 12 T cell receptor beta chains below come from one sample, sequenced in a study of blood T cells in healthy people across ages. With a J-beta primer mix and a sample-barcoded 5' primer, a second PCR ran about 7 to 12 cycles. In TCRdb, the 5' RACE reads were re-called with MiXCR into one record per CDR3 protein. Here the sample spans over 1,300,000 distinct CDR3 sequences, 59% being singletons. Sequencing was done on a sample of blood. The receptors shown here come from a man between 18 and 35 years old in good health.

Here the CDR3 reads CASSFAVSADTQYF. The CDR3 nucleotides are TGTGCCAGCAGTTTTGCAGTGAGCGCAGATACGCAGTATTTT. V usage is TRBV12-3 or TRBV12-4 and J usage is TRBJ2-3; D ambiguous. There are 14 residues in the CDR3. Trimming left V 3 bases short and J 4 bases short, with 11 bases between.

The chain is built from TRBV15 and TRBJ1-2, with D possibly matching TRBD1 (5 bases). Between the trimmed V and J ends, which lost 6 bases and 1 base, there was a span of 12 bases. Germline V CDR1 and CDR2: LNHNV, YYDKDF (reference sequence). This CDR3 has 14 residues. The CDR3 nucleotides read TGTGCCACCAGAGGTACCCAGGGTAACTATGGCTACACCTTC. This translates into CATRGTQGNYGYTF.

The J gene is TRBJ2-3, the V gene TRBV28, with D possibly matching TRBD2 (7 bases). Trimming pared 6 bases from V and 5 bases from J, leaving 21 bases between. The CDR3 length is 16 residues. Germline CDR1 reads MDHEN; CDR2 reads SYDVKM. CDR3 DNA: TGTGCCAGCAGCTTCCAGACGGGGGGCCATGGAGATACGCAGTATTTT. This translates into CASSFQTGGHGDTQYF.

The CDR3 protein is CASRSIQETQYF. The CDR3, as DNA: TGTGCCAGCAGATCCATCCAAGAGACCCAGTACTTC. The J gene is TRBJ2-5, the V gene TRBV6-2 or TRBV6-3; D unresolved. Trimming took off 6 bases at V and 1 base at J, with 6 bases between the two ends. Germline loops: CDR1 MNHEY, CDR2 SVGEGT. This CDR3 contains 12 residues.

CDR3 sequence: CASSPGQGTGQPQHF. In DNA, the CDR3 is TGTGCCAGCAGCCCCGGACAGGGGACGGGTCAGCCCCAGCATTTT. The chain carries TRBV7-2 and TRBJ1-5; 9 nucleotides line up with TRBD1. The CDR3 is 15 amino acids. V was clipped by 5 bases and J by 6 bases; unmatched bases: 8. Looked up from germline, CDR1 is SGHTA and CDR2 is FQGNSA.

The rearrangement joins TRBV12-3 or TRBV12-4 to TRBJ2-1; D ambiguous. V lost 5 bases, J lost 5 bases, and 16 bases lay in between. The CDR3 runs 15 residues. The CDR3 region has the DNA TGTGCCAGCAGTACCCGGGCACCCTTAAACAATGAGCAGTTCTTC. Translating it yields CASSTRAPLNNEQFF.

The chain couples TRBV10-2 to TRBJ2-3; D is unresolved. V was shortened by 3 bases and J by 7 bases, with 14 bases between the two germline ends. Germline CDR1 WSHSY, CDR2 SAAADI. The CDR3 length is 14 residues. CDR3 sequence (DNA): TGCGCCAGCAGTGATTCGCCACCCCAGAATACGCAGTATTTT. As protein: CASSDSPPQNTQYF.

The V gene is TRBV4-1, the J gene TRBJ2-3; TRBD2 might be the D (6 bases). V was shortened by 1 base and J by 0 bases, with 11 bases between the two germline ends. CDR1 is MGHRA and CDR2 is YSYEKL in the germline V gene. The CDR3 runs 16 residues. The CDR3 DNA is TGCGCCAGCAGCCAAGTCCCAAGCGGGAGCACAGATACGCAGTATTTT. This translates into CASSQVPSGSTDTQYF.

V gene TRBV10-3 combines with J gene TRBJ1-6; D is perhaps TRBD1 (5 bases). V lost 3 bases and J 5 bases, leaving 8 bases between the germline ends. In germline, CDR1 is ENHRY, CDR2 SYGVKD. CDR3 size: 14 residues. In nucleotides, the CDR3 is TGTGCCATCAGTGAAGAGGGGAATAATTCACCCCTCCACTTT. Translation: CAISEEGNNSPLHF.

The chain recombines TRBV6-2 or TRBV6-3 with TRBJ1-2, with D possibly being TRBD1 (5 bases). Germline-derived CDR1 and CDR2 are MNHEY and SVGEGT. The CDR3 runs 18 residues. With 0 bases removed from V and 4 bases from J, the gap between germline ends came to 21 bases. The CDR3 nucleotides are TGTGCCAGCAGTTACTCCGGGACGCAGACTGACCCCCGCTATGGCTACACCTTC. It is translated as CASSYSGTQTDPRYGYTF.

This clonotype appeared a few times. The chain couples TRBV4-3 to TRBJ2-3; D not resolved. The CDR3 consists of 14 residues. V was shortened by 0 bases and J by 3 bases, with 7 bases between the two germline ends. Per germline, CDR1 LGHNA and CDR2 YSLEER. CDR3 protein: CASSQDWGTDTQYF. CDR3 nucleotide sequence: TGCGCCAGCAGCCAAGATTGGGGAACAGATACGCAGTATTTT.

The rearrangement links TRBV29-1 to TRBJ2-3, with 9 bases identical to TRBD1. The CDR3 contains 14 residues. Germline V CDR1 and CDR2: SQVTM, ANQGSEA. Trimming took 6 bases from V and 2 from J; bases not matched to a gene: 6. DNA for the CDR3: TGCAGCGTGCCCCGGGACAGGGTCACAGATACGCAGTATTTT. This gives the protein CSVPRDRVTDTQYF.